These T cell receptor beta chains were read from a single sample in a study of blood T cell repertoires in COVID-19. Profiling relied on immunoSEQ multiplex PCR, and the TCRdb table lists in-frame clones only, not all of them. In the table there are under 150,000 clones, under 85% of which are singletons. Sequences were obtained from peripheral blood. Source of these receptors: a human donor in a cohort sampled during active COVID-19. The CDR3 runs from the conserved cysteine through the conserved F or W. A D gene is named only where the DNA matches it firmly. Part of the rows lack a size; the others show once, few, many or a class for expanded clones.

>TRBV6-5|-|TRBJ2-5|-
TGTGCCGCCAAAGGAGGTCTCGAGACCCAGTACTTC
CAAKGGLETQYF
>TRBV5-1|-|TRBJ2-5|once
TGCGCCAGCAGCTTCTTGACTAGTGTACAAGAGACCCAGTACTTC
CASSFLTSVQETQYF
>TRBV2|-|TRBJ1-2|few
TGTGCCAGCAGTGAAGCGCTCAGAAGCTATGGCTACACCTTC
CASSEALRSYGYTF
>TRBV7-8|TRBD1|TRBJ1-1|-
TGTGCCAGCAGCAAGGACAGGGCTTGGAACACTGAAGCTTTCTTT
CASSKDRAWNTEAFF
>TRBV2|-|TRBJ2-4|-
TGTGCCAGCAGTGATCCCGCGGGACAGAGCAAAAACATTCAGTACTTC
CASSDPAGQSKNIQYF
>TRBV19|TRBD2|TRBJ2-3|-
TGTGCCAGTAGTATTCCGTCAGCGGGGGGGCCTCTCACAGATACGCAGTATTTT
CASSIPSAGGPLTDTQYF
>TRBV6-5|-|TRBJ1-1|-
TGTGCCAGCAGGCGATCCGGGACATCCAACACTGAAGCTTTCTTT
CASRRSGTSNTEAFF
>TRBV18|TRBD1|TRBJ2-7|-
TGTGCCAGCTCAAGCAATTCCGGGGGACAGGGTAATGTATATTTTTTCTACGAGCAGTACTTC
CASSSNSGGQGNVYFFYEQYF
>TRBV7-2|TRBD1|TRBJ2-1|-
TGTGCCAGCAGCTTAGGGACAGGGGTGGGCTCCGAGCAGTTCTTC
CASSLGTGVGSEQFF
>TRBV5-4|TRBD2|TRBJ2-3|-
TGTGCCAGCAGCTTGCCCAGCGGGGTAGGAGATACGCAGTATTTT
CASSLPSGVGDTQYF
>TRBV5-4|TRBD2|TRBJ2-3|-
TGTGCCAGCAGCGCCCCACTAGCGGGGGGGCCAAATACGCAGTATTTT
CASSAPLAGGPNTQYF
>TRBV10-3|TRBD1|TRBJ2-7|-
TGTGCCATCAGTGAGTCCGGGACAGAGTACGAGCAGTACTTC
CAISESGTEYEQYF
>TRBV9|-|TRBJ2-1|-
TGTGCCAGCAGCGAGGGTATCGGGGATTTGAATGAGCAGTTCTTC
CASSEGIGDLNEQFF
>TRBV28|-|TRBJ2-7|-
TGTGCCAGCAGTTTATGGTCCTCTTACGAGCAGTACTTC
CASSLWSSYEQYF
>TRBV20-1|-|TRBJ1-6|-
TGCAGTGCTAGTTCGGGGATTAATTCACCCCTCCACTTT
CSASSGINSPLHF
>TRBV4-3|-|TRBJ1-6|-
TGCGCCAGCAGCCAAGATTGGGGCAATTCACCCCTCCACTTT
CASSQDWGNSPLHF
>TRBV7-9|-|TRBJ2-7|-
TGTGCCAGCAGCTTAGTGGGCACCTACGAGCAGTACTTC
CASSLVGTYEQYF
>TRBV7-9|TRBD1|TRBJ1-4|-
TGTGCCAGCAGCTCCGACAGGGCAGAAGAAAAACTGTTTTTT
CASSSDRAEEKLFF
>TRBV9|-|TRBJ2-5|-
TGTGCCAGCAGCGTAGCTAACGGGGAACATCAAGAGACCCAGTACTTC
CASSVANGEHQETQYF
>TRBV6-2/TRBV6-3|-|TRBJ1-3|-
TGTGCCAGCAGTTACAATTCGGAAAGGGGGAGAGGCTCTGGAAACACCATATATTTT
CASSYNSERGRGSGNTIYF
>TRBV5-1|-|TRBJ2-1|-
TGCGCCAGCAGCTTGGCGAGCGGGCATGAGCAGTTCTTC
CASSLASGHEQFF
>TRBV7-3|TRBD2|TRBJ2-3|-
TGTGCCAGCAGCTCCCACCCACCTAGCGGGGGGAACCGCGATACGCAGTATTTT
CASSSHPPSGGNRDTQYF
>TRBV5-6|-|TRBJ1-3|few
TGTGCCAGCAGCCTCTTCGGGGAAACTGGAAACACCATATATTTT
CASSLFGETGNTIYF
>TRBV7-2|TRBD1|TRBJ2-2|-
TGTGCCAGCAGCTTAAATCGCCAGGGGGCAGGTTCCGCCGGGGAGCTGTTTTTT
CASSLNRQGAGSAGELFF
>TRBV5-1|-|TRBJ2-7|-
TGCGCCAGCAGCTTTGGCGCTAGCTCCTACGAGCAGTACTTC
CASSFGASSYEQYF
>TRBV7-9|-|TRBJ1-1|-
TGTGCCAGCAGCTTAGCATTGGGGCGGGGGAACACTGAAGCTTTCTTT
CASSLALGRGNTEAFF
>TRBV16|TRBD1|TRBJ1-4|-
TGTGCCAGCAGCCAATTAAGGGACAGGGATACAACAACTAATGAAAAACTGTTTTTT
CASSQLRDRDTTTNEKLFF
>TRBV11-2|TRBD1|TRBJ1-1|-
TGTGCCAGCAGCGTGGGACAGGGAAGAACTGAAGCTTTCTTT
CASSVGQGRTEAFF
>TRBV29-1|TRBD1|TRBJ1-2|-
TGCAGCGTGAAAGGACAGGGGCTCGATGGCTACACCTTC
CSVKGQGLDGYTF
>TRBV2|-|TRBJ2-5|-
TGTGCCAGCAGCCGGACAGTTCAAGAGACCCAGTACTTC
CASSRTVQETQYF
>TRBV5-1|-|TRBJ2-2|few
TGCGCCAGCAGCACCGGCGGGGTAATGGCCGGGGAGCTGTTTTTT
CASSTGGVMAGELFF
>TRBV3-1/TRBV3-2|TRBD1|TRBJ1-1|few
TGTGCCAGCAGCCAGACAGGGTTTGAAGCTTTCTTT
CASSQTGFEAFF
>TRBV3-1/TRBV3-2|TRBD1|TRBJ1-3|-
TGTGCCAGCAGCCAAGGCAGGGGGACTGGAAACACCATATATTTT
CASSQGRGTGNTIYF
>TRBV6-5|-|TRBJ1-1|-
TGTGCCAGCAGCCAAGCCGCAGGGGTGTCAACTGAAGCTTTCTTT
CASSQAAGVSTEAFF
>TRBV6-5|-|TRBJ2-7|-
TGTGCCAGCAGTTATGATACGGAGAAGTACTTC
CASSYDTEKYF
>TRBV7-9|-|TRBJ1-2|-
TGTGCCAGCAGCCCGGAGGGTCTAGGCCGCTATGGCTACACCTTC
CASSPEGLGRYGYTF
>TRBV19|-|TRBJ1-4|-
TGTGCCAGTAGTATCTCGCCTCCTGGAGGTGAAAAACTGTTTTTT
CASSISPPGGEKLFF
>TRBV12-5|-|TRBJ2-7|-
TGTGCTAGTGGTTTGGTACCCGAGAACGTATTCTACGAGCAGTACTTC
CASGLVPENVFYEQYF
>TRBV28|TRBD1|TRBJ1-2|-
TGTGCCAGCAGTCCCGGACAGGCTTCGAGGGGCTACACCTTC
CASSPGQASRGYTF
>TRBV7-9|-|TRBJ1-1|-
TGTGCCAGCAGCTTAGAAAACGGGGTGGAAGCTTTCTTT
CASSLENGVEAFF
>TRBV9|TRBD2|TRBJ2-1|-
TGTGCCAGCAGCGTAGAGGTAGCGGGGGGCTCCTACAATGAGCAGTTCTTC
CASSVEVAGGSYNEQFF
>TRBV19|-|TRBJ1-2|-
TGTGCCAGTAGTATAGGGGCGAAGACAACTCATGGCTACACCTTC
CASSIGAKTTHGYTF
>TRBV18|-|TRBJ2-5|-
TGTGCCAGCTCACCAGTGGGGGACTCGTCCTGGGAGACCCAGTACTTC
CASSPVGDSSWETQYF
>TRBV7-8|TRBD2|TRBJ2-3|-
TGTGCCAGCAGCTTGGTACTAGCGGGGGGGCGTACAGATACGCAGTATTTT
CASSLVLAGGRTDTQYF
>TRBV7-2|TRBD2|TRBJ2-3|-
TGTGCCAGCAGCTTAGTTGGTAGCGGGGGGGCAGGAGATACGCAGTATTTT
CASSLVGSGGAGDTQYF
>TRBV18|TRBD1|TRBJ2-6|-
TGTGCCAGCTCAGCCAAAACAGGGGGTGGGGCCAACGTCCTGACTTTC
CASSAKTGGGANVLTF
>TRBV2|TRBD1|TRBJ1-1|-
TGTGCCAGCAGTGGAACCAGGACAGGGGTCACTGAAGCTTTCTTT
CASSGTRTGVTEAFF
>TRBV7-3|-|TRBJ2-1|-
TGTGCCAGCAGCTTAATGGTGGCTAGCGATGAGCAGTTCTTC
CASSLMVASDEQFF
>TRBV16|TRBD1|TRBJ2-1|-
TGTGCCAGCAGCCCCTACCAGGGGGCAGGGCAGTTCTTC
CASSPYQGAGQFF
>TRBV19|TRBD2|TRBJ2-3|-
TGTGCCAGTAGTTCAACGGGGGGGCCCGATACGCAGTATTTT
CASSSTGGPDTQYF
>TRBV5-1|TRBD1|TRBJ2-7|-
TGCGCCAGCAGCTTGATGACAGGGGTTAGCGAGCAGTACTTC
CASSLMTGVSEQYF
>TRBV6-5|-|TRBJ2-5|-
TGTGCCAGCAGGAATGCGGGTATTGAGACCCAGTACTTC
CASRNAGIETQYF
>TRBV20-1|-|TRBJ2-1|once
TGCAGTGCTAGTTCTCGGACAATAAATGAGCAGTTCTTC
CSASSRTINEQFF
>TRBV24-1|TRBD1|TRBJ2-6|once
TGTGCCACCAGTGAAGGGACAGGGGCCGGGGCCAACGTCCTGACTTTC
CATSEGTGAGANVLTF
>TRBV6-6|-|TRBJ2-5|-
TGTGCCAGCCGTAGCGGACAAGAGACCCAGTACTTC
CASRSGQETQYF